A single sample is the source of the 30 T cell receptor beta chains below, sequenced in a study of cytomegalovirus exposure and HLA in healthy donors. PCR primers comprised 60 Vbeta and 13 Jbeta primers. Libraries were prepared by immunoSEQ multiplex PCR; TCRdb keeps only in-frame clonotypes and omits some of them. This table lists roughly 120,000 clones. Material for sequencing was PBMCs. The receptors stem from a man aged 18 to 35 in good health and CMV-seronegative.

The CDR3 sequence: CASSLSGDYGYTF. The CDR3 region has the DNA TGTGCCAGCAGTTTGTCAGGGGACTATGGCTACACCTTC. The chain joins TRBV28 to TRBJ1-2; perhaps TRBD1 as D (6 bases). V gave up 3 bases and J gave up 3 bases, with 8 bases separating them. The CDR3 is 13 amino acids. The germline gives CDR1 MDHEN, CDR2 SYDVKM.

The chain employs TRBV10-3 and TRBJ2-7; tentative D call: TRBD1 (6 bases). With 4 bases removed from V and 3 bases from J, the gap between germline ends came to 13 bases. The CDR3 has 14 amino acids. Germline V lookup: CDR1 ENHRY, CDR2 SYGVKD. The CDR3 DNA reads as TGTGCCATCAGTGTCAGACAGGACGACTACGAGCAGTACTTC. This codes for CAISVRQDDYEQYF.

In nucleotides, the CDR3 is TGTGCCATAGGGCCCGGGGGGGCCGTAGATACGCAGTATTTT. Protein sequence: CAIGPGGAVDTQYF. This sequence joins TRBV6-6 and TRBJ2-3; TRBD2 agrees at 8 bases. J was trimmed by 5 bases and V by 10 bases; bases with no gene match: 11. This CDR3 is built from 14 residues. Germline loops: CDR1 MNHNY, CDR2 SVGAGI (reference sequence).

The chain links TRBV12-5 to TRBJ2-1; maybe TRBD2 (5 bases). The CDR3 has 14 residues. Trimming took 3 bases from V and 9 from J, leaving 15 bases between them. The germline gives CDR1 LGHNT, CDR2 FRNRAP. The CDR3 sequence is CASGFRTNEGEQFF. The CDR3 bases are TGTGCTAGTGGTTTCAGGACCAACGAGGGTGAGCAGTTCTTC.

The chain is built from TRBV15 and TRBJ2-5; possible D gene TRBD1, 7 bases. The V end was cut by 5 bases, the J end by 4 bases, with 20 bases between. The CDR3 spans 16 residues. The germline gives CDR1 LNHNV, CDR2 YYDKDF (reference sequence). CDR3 DNA: TGTGCCACCAGCTCCAGTGGCGGCAGGGGGGCAGAGACCCAGTACTTC. It specifies CATSSSGGRGAETQYF.

The rearrangement uses TRBV9 and TRBJ2-2; 9 bases agree with TRBD2. CDR1 SGDLS and CDR2 YYNGEE come from the germline V gene. The CDR3 contains 15 residues. V shed 0 bases, J shed 5 bases, and the junction held 2 bases outside the gene matches. The CDR3 DNA reads TGTGCCAGCAGCGTAGGGCGGGAGGGGACCGGGGAGCTGTTTTTT. Protein sequence: CASSVGREGTGELFF. Full variable domain (remainder filled in from reference TRBV9 and TRBJ2-2): DSGVTQTPKHLITATGQRVTLRCSPRSGDLSVYWYQQSLDQGLQFLIQYYNGEERAKGNILERFSAQQFPDLHSELNLSSLELGDSALYFCASSVGREGTGELFFGEGSRLTVL.

The chain employs TRBV7-9 and TRBJ2-3, with D possibly matching TRBD2 (5 bases). Between the trimmed V and J ends, which lost 2 bases and 1 base, there was a span of 10 bases. Per germline, CDR1 SEHNR and CDR2 FQNEAQ (reference sequence). The length of the CDR3 is 15 residues. The CDR3 is CASSLFSGGTDTQYF. In DNA form, the CDR3 reads TGTGCCAGCAGCTTATTCAGCGGCGGCACAGATACGCAGTATTTT.

The CDR3 loop is CASSAALAGSSYEQYF. The DNA for the CDR3 is TGTGCCAGCAGCGCGGCACTAGCGGGTAGCTCCTACGAGCAGTACTTC. The chain combines TRBV5-6 with TRBJ2-7; TRBD2 matches 9 bases. Germline V gives CDR1 SGHDT, CDR2 YYEEEE. The CDR3 is 16 amino acids. J lost 0 bases, V lost 4 bases, and 8 bases had no gene match.

The gene calls are TRBV27 and TRBJ2-1, with no clear D. This CDR3 has 13 amino acids. Trimming took 5 bases from V and 14 from J, leaving 19 bases between them. CDR1 and CDR2 from the germline V gene are MNHEY and SMNVEV (reference sequence). The CDR3 region is CASSGPKRFGKFF. In DNA, the CDR3 is TGTGCCAGCAGTGGGCCAAAACGGTTCGGAAAGTTCTTC.

V usage is TRBV27 and J usage is TRBJ2-7, with 8 bases identical to TRBD1. V lost 3 bases and J lost 5; bases outside the gene matches: 3. CDR1 is MNHEY and CDR2 is SMNVEV in the germline V gene (reference sequence). This CDR3 region has 13 residues. CDR3 nucleotide sequence: TGTGCCAGCAGTTTGGGACAGGCTGACGAGCAGTACTTC. Translating it yields CASSLGQADEQYF.

The V gene is TRBV7-6, the J gene TRBJ2-7; D is possibly TRBD1 (5 bases). V lost 3 bases, J lost 0 bases, and 9 bases lay in between. The CDR3 sequence is 14 residues long. Germline CDR1 SGHVS, CDR2 FNYEAQ. Written as DNA, the CDR3 is TGTGCCAGCAGCTTCAGGCAGGGCTCCTACGAGCAGTACTTC. The encoded protein is CASSFRQGSYEQYF.

The rearrangement joins TRBV2 to TRBJ2-2; 7 bases are a match to TRBD2. The V gene's germline CDR1 is SNHLY and CDR2 FYNNEI. The CDR3 is 15 amino acids. V lost 5 bases and J lost 0; bases outside the gene matches: 3. CDR3 DNA: TGTGCCAGCAGTATAGCGGGTACGAACACCGGGGAGCTGTTTTTT. Translated, it gives CASSIAGTNTGELFF.

The gene calls are TRBV10-1 and TRBJ2-2; 7 nucleotides line up with TRBD2. CDR1 and CDR2 from the germline V gene are WNHNN and SYGVQD (reference sequence). After removal of 3 bases from V and 2 bases from J, the junction contained 6 bases not matched to a gene. CDR3 length: 16 amino acids. The CDR3 DNA follows: TGCGCCAGCAGTGACGCCCTAGCGGTAAACACCGGGGAGCTGTTTTTT. Its translation: CASSDALAVNTGELFF.

This chain connects TRBV6-5 to TRBJ1-1, with D maybe TRBD1 (5 bases). This CDR3 region has 14 residues. V gave up 10 bases and J gave up 3 bases, with 18 bases separating them. Per germline, CDR1 MNHEY and CDR2 SVGAGI. The CDR3 spells CATKMGGEYTEAFF. DNA of the CDR3: TGTGCCACCAAAATGGGGGGTGAGTACACTGAAGCTTTCTTT.

The rearrangement joins TRBV30 to TRBJ1-1; D unresolved. Germline CDR1 and CDR2: GTSNPN and SVGIG (reference sequence). CDR3 length equals 15 residues. Deletions cut 5 bases from V and 2 bases from J, with 18 bases between. The CDR3 DNA sequence: TGTGCCTGGGACGTTACGGGAATTCCTAACACTGAAGCTTTCTTT. The encoded protein is CAWDVTGIPNTEAFF.

The J gene is TRBJ1-1, the V gene TRBV18; D is uncertain. V shed 6 bases and J shed 6 bases, with 14 bases lying between them. The CDR3 has 13 amino acids. CDR1 is KGHSH and CDR2 is LQKENI in the germline V gene. The DNA for the CDR3 is TGTGCCAGCTCCGGAGGCGTACCACCTGAAGCTTTCTTT. Its protein is CASSGGVPPEAFF.

The chain is built from TRBV5-5 and TRBJ1-1, with 7 bases matching TRBD1. The germline gives CDR1 SGHKS, CDR2 YYEKEE (reference sequence). Unmatched junction bases numbered 7, after V lost 4 bases and J lost 1 base. The CDR3 is 15 residues long. CDR3 DNA: TGTGCCAGCAGCGGGGTCAGGGGGGCGAACACTGAAGCTTTCTTT. Amino acids: CASSGVRGANTEAFF.

The chain carries TRBV7-6 and TRBJ2-1, with 12 positions matching TRBD1. Germline V gives CDR1 SGHVS, CDR2 FNYEAQ. This CDR3 spans 18 amino acids. Trimming removed 4 bases from V and 6 bases from J; junction bases left unmatched: 13. CDR3 DNA: TGTGCCAGCAGCTACGATTGGGGTGGGGACAGGGGGCGCAATGAGCAGTTCTTC. It is translated as CASSYDWGGDRGRNEQFF.

V and J are TRBV5-5 and TRBJ2-5, with D uncertain. This CDR3 is 15 amino acids long. V dropped 3 bases and J dropped 3 bases, with 15 bases sitting between them. CDR1 and CDR2 from the germline V gene are SGHKS and YYEKEE (reference sequence). CDR3 sequence (DNA): TGTGCCAGCAGCTGGGCCCCGCCCCCCGAAGAGACCCAGTACTTC. Amino acids: CASSWAPPPEETQYF.

The chain joins TRBV18 to TRBJ2-4; 9 positions agree with TRBD1. The V gene end was trimmed by 4 bases and the J gene end by 13 bases; junction bases not matched to a gene: 8. This CDR3 contains 13 residues. CDR1 and CDR2 (germline): KGHSH, LQKENI. The CDR3 is CASSQLRDRAQYF. The CDR3 DNA reads as TGTGCCAGCTCACAACTCCGGGACAGGGCCCAGTACTTC.

About this clone itself: Other DNA sequences from this sample encode an identical CDR3 as well. This chain joins TRBV7-6 and TRBJ1-2, with D uncertain. CDR1 SGHVS and CDR2 FNYEAQ come from the germline V gene. The CDR3 is made up of 13 amino acids. Trimming took 5 bases from V and 2 from J, leaving 9 bases between them. The DNA of the CDR3 is TGTGCCAGCAGCCTATCCTTGAACTATGGCTACACCTTC. Translated, it gives CASSLSLNYGYTF.

V and J are TRBV1 and TRBJ1-5. TRBV1 is assigned pseudogene status. CDR3 length: 11 amino acids. The CDR3 sequence is CTSSSSGPQHF. Written as DNA, the CDR3 is TGCACCAGCAGTTCAAGCGGCCCCCAGCATTTT.

V and J are TRBV4-1 and TRBJ2-7, with 9 bases identical to TRBD1. The CDR3 has 16 amino acids. V lost 4 bases and J lost 2; bases outside the gene matches: 9. Germline assignment: CDR1 MGHRA and CDR2 YSYEKL. The CDR3 bases are TGCGCCAGCAGCCTTTTTGCCGGGACAGGGACCTACGAGCAGTACTTC. Protein product: CASSLFAGTGTYEQYF.

This chain's CDR3 is CASSFSLAGDSYEQYF. The CDR3 DNA sequence: TGCGCCAGCAGCTTTTCGCTAGCGGGTGACTCCTACGAGCAGTACTTC. The rearrangement joins TRBV5-1 to TRBJ2-7; 8 bases are a match to TRBD2. The CDR3 is 16 amino acids. Unmatched junction bases numbered 7, after V lost 2 bases and J lost 0 bases. Germline V gene lookup returns CDR1 SGHRS and CDR2 YFSETQ.

V is TRBV7-9 and J is TRBJ1-4; the match to TRBD1 covers 8 bases. The CDR3 spans 14 residues. Germline V gene data show CDR1 as SEHNR and CDR2 as FQNEAQ (reference sequence). With V trimmed by 6 bases and J by 7 bases, 7 bases remained unmatched. The CDR3 nucleotides are TGTGCCAGCAGTTCGGACAGGGACGGTGAAAAACTGTTTTTT. It codes for CASSSDRDGEKLFF.

The genes are TRBV27 and TRBJ1-3; 8 positions agree with TRBD1. Germline V CDR1 and CDR2: MNHEY, SMNVEV (reference sequence). With V trimmed by 5 bases and J by 4 bases, 13 bases remained unmatched. There are 17 residues in the CDR3. The CDR3 DNA reads TGTGCCAGCAGTCTTGGACAGGGCGGTCTTATCGGAAACACCATATATTTT. This encodes CASSLGQGGLIGNTIYF.

This clone is identified as medium-sized from frequency. The chain has TRBV7-8 and TRBJ1-1; tentatively, D is TRBD1 (6 bases). V shed 1 base and J shed 6 bases, with 15 bases lying between them. The germline V gene has CDR1 SGHVS and CDR2 FQNEAQ. This CDR3 has 15 residues. This CDR3 is CASSLGVGAKAEAFF. CDR3 sequence (DNA): TGTGCCAGCAGCTTAGGGGTGGGGGCCAAGGCTGAAGCTTTCTTT.

CDR3 bases: TGTGCCAGCAGCCCCGCAGGCTTCAATCAGCCCCAGCATTTT. Translating gives CASSPAGFNQPQHF. The chain employs TRBV11-2 and TRBJ1-5; no clear D. Germline CDR1 is SGHAT and CDR2 is FQNNGV. CDR3 length: 14 residues. Trimming removed 5 bases at V and 3 bases at J, with 11 bases between.

The gene calls are TRBV5-6 and TRBJ2-7, with D maybe TRBD2 (5 bases). The CDR3 extends over 14 amino acids. Trimming stripped 0 bases from V and 1 base from J, with 8 bases between. From germline, CDR1 is SGHDT and CDR2 YYEEEE. CDR3 nucleotides: TGTGCCAGCAGCTTGGGTGGGAGTTCCTACGAGCAGTACTTC. Residues: CASSLGGSSYEQYF.

CDR3 amino acids: CASSEHRVPNYGYTF. The CDR3 coding sequence is TGCGCCAGCAGTGAGCACCGCGTACCTAACTATGGCTACACCTTC. The chain carries TRBV10-2 and TRBJ1-2; the D is unclear. Germline V gene lookup returns CDR1 WSHSY and CDR2 SAAADI. The CDR3 totals 15 residues. V dropped 2 bases and J dropped 0 bases, with 10 bases sitting between them.